A selection of T cell receptor beta chains follows, all from one sample in a study of blood T cell repertoires in COVID-19. TCRdb's copy holds only in-frame clones and misses some; the assay was immunoSEQ multiplex PCR. The table shows 88,000 or so clones, with 80% to 90% occurring only once. Sequencing was performed on peripheral blood. The origin of the receptors is a man between 60 and 75 years old with acute or convalescent COVID-19. Both conserved end residues are part of each CDR3. The order of the fields is V gene, clone size, J gene, D gene, CDR3 DNA, CDR3 protein. The D gene is left open where the match is weak. Size is stated for part of the rows, as once, few or many counts, or as a class when the clone is expanded.

TRBV6-6	.	TRBJ2-7	TRBD2	TGTGCCAGCAGTTACTCCCCGGGACTAGCTTACGAGCAGTACTTC	CASSYSPGLAYEQYF
TRBV3-1/TRBV3-2	.	TRBJ2-6	.	TGTGCCAGCAGCCAACCGTTTCGCCTTAGCTCTGGGGCCAACGTCCTGACTTTC	CASSQPFRLSSGANVLTF
TRBV29-1	.	TRBJ1-2	TRBD1	TGCAGCGTTGGGGGACAGAGGATTGGCTACACCTTC	CSVGGQRIGYTF
TRBV20-1	few	TRBJ1-2	.	TGCAGTGCTCTCATCGGGGTGGGCTACACCTTC	CSALIGVGYTF
TRBV6-5	few	TRBJ1-2	.	TGTGCCAGCAGTCACCGAGGAGGGATCTATGGCTACACCTTC	CASSHRGGIYGYTF
TRBV18	.	TRBJ2-7	.	TGTGCCAGCTCACCACAAGGGGGCGAGCAGTACTTC	CASSPQGGEQYF
TRBV5-4	few	TRBJ1-3	TRBD1	TGTGCCAGCAGCTTACAGGGGACGGGGGGAAACACCATATATTTT	CASSLQGTGGNTIYF
TRBV2	.	TRBJ2-1	TRBD1	TGTGCCAGCAGTGACGCGGACAGGGGCCGCAATGAGCAGTTCTTC	CASSDADRGRNEQFF
TRBV7-8	.	TRBJ1-1	.	TGTGCCAGCAGCCACAGGGCGAGCACTGAAGCTTTCTTT	CASSHRASTEAFF
TRBV6-2/TRBV6-3	.	TRBJ1-5	.	TGTGCCAGCAGTTACCGTGCGGACACGCATTCCTGGCCCCAGCATTTT	CASSYRADTHSWPQHF
TRBV30	.	TRBJ1-5	.	TGTGCCTGGAGTGTAGGGGGTAGCAATCAGCCCCAGCATTTT	CAWSVGGSNQPQHF
TRBV12-5	.	TRBJ2-1	TRBD1	TGTGCTAGTGGTTTCGCCGGGACAGGGGGCGGCAAGCAGTTCTTC	CASGFAGTGGGKQFF
TRBV6-5	.	TRBJ1-2	.	TGTGCCAGCAGCCGACTGCGGGCATCGGGAGGCTACACCTTC	CASSRLRASGGYTF
TRBV4-1	.	TRBJ1-6	.	TGCGCCAGCAGCCGGAGCGACAGGAATAATTCACCCCTCCACTTT	CASSRSDRNNSPLHF
TRBV4-2	.	TRBJ2-4	.	TGTGCCAGCAGCCAAGTTTCAGAGCCCAGAGGGCGTCAGTACTTC	CASSQVSEPRGRQYF
TRBV5-6	.	TRBJ1-2	.	TGTGCCAGCAGCCCAATGGGGGGGCACGGCTATGGCTACACCTTC	CASSPMGGHGYGYTF
TRBV5-6	.	TRBJ1-5	TRBD1	TGTGCCAGCAGCTTGGGGACAGGGGGCAATCAGCCCCAGCATTTT	CASSLGTGGNQPQHF
TRBV19	.	TRBJ2-5	.	TGTGCCAGTAGCCAGGGGCCACAAGGGACCCAGTACTTC	CASSQGPQGTQYF
TRBV28	.	TRBJ1-2	.	TGTGCCGGAACAGGAGGGTCTGCTAACTATGGCTACACCTTC	CAGTGGSANYGYTF
TRBV18	.	TRBJ2-2	TRBD1	TGTGCCAGCTCACCCCGGGACAGTGCCACCGGGGAGCTGTTTTTT	CASSPRDSATGELFF
TRBV11-2	.	TRBJ2-5	TRBD2	TGTGCCAGCAGCTTATCTCCCGCGGGGGGGCCAGGGGAGACCCAGTACTTC	CASSLSPAGGPGETQYF
TRBV5-1	.	TRBJ2-5	.	TGCGCCAGCAGCTTCACAAGCGGTCAAGAGACCCAGTACTTC	CASSFTSGQETQYF
TRBV7-8	.	TRBJ2-3	.	TGTGCCAGCAGCACTCTGGACAGCCGAAGCACAGATACGCAGTATTTT	CASSTLDSRSTDTQYF
TRBV9	once	TRBJ2-7	TRBD1	TGTGCCAGCAGCGTAGACCAGGGGGCGCAGCAGTACTTC	CASSVDQGAQQYF
TRBV5-4	.	TRBJ2-5	TRBD2	TGTGCCAGCAGCCTTCCCGGGACTAGCGGTGAGACCCAGTACTTC	CASSLPGTSGETQYF
TRBV9	.	TRBJ2-3	TRBD2	TGTGCCAGCAGCACAAGGACTAGCGGGGTGGCGACAGATACGCAGTATTTT	CASSTRTSGVATDTQYF
TRBV20-1	once	TRBJ2-1	TRBD2	TGCAGTGCTAGTCGGGTAGAGACTAGCGGCAATGAGCAGTTCTTC	CSASRVETSGNEQFF
TRBV7-2	.	TRBJ2-7	.	TGTGCCAGCAGCTCACTGCGTCAGGGGGGTCACGAGCAGTACTTC	CASSSLRQGGHEQYF
TRBV2	.	TRBJ2-7	TRBD2	TGTGCCAGCATCCCCCGGACTAGCGGGGGCTACGAGCAGTACTTC	CASIPRTSGGYEQYF
TRBV4-3	.	TRBJ1-2	TRBD1	TGCGCCAGCAGCCAAGATCAAGACAGGGGTTGGGGCTACACCTTC	CASSQDQDRGWGYTF
TRBV19	.	TRBJ1-5	.	TGTGCCAGTAGTATAGGTTTGCGGATTGGAGAGCCCCAGCATTTT	CASSIGLRIGEPQHF
TRBV5-8	once	TRBJ2-5	.	TGTGCCAGCAGCCCGGAGGCTTCGGAGACCCAGTACTTC	CASSPEASETQYF
TRBV12-3/TRBV12-4	.	TRBJ2-7	.	TGTGCCAGCAGCCCCGGGGGACCCTACGAGCAGTACTTC	CASSPGGPYEQYF
TRBV27	.	TRBJ2-3	.	TGTGCCAGCAGTTCTGAGGGAGATACGCAGTATTTT	CASSSEGDTQYF
TRBV10-2	.	TRBJ1-2	TRBD1	TGCGCCAGCAGTTTAACAGGGGGCGGAGGATATGGCTACACCTTC	CASSLTGGGGYGYTF
TRBV24-1	.	TRBJ2-3	.	TGTGCCACCAGTGAAGCTAAACAGGGCACAGATACGCAGTATTTT	CATSEAKQGTDTQYF
TRBV19	.	TRBJ1-2	.	TGTGCCAGTAGTATAGGGATCTGGGTTGCCGGGGAGGAGTATGGCTACACCTTC	CASSIGIWVAGEEYGYTF
TRBV27	.	TRBJ1-6	.	TGTGCCAGCAGTTCACGGACACGAAACTCACCCCTCCACTTT	CASSSRTRNSPLHF
TRBV5-1	.	TRBJ2-1	.	TGCGCCAGCAGCTTGCTACGACTAAACAATGAGCAGTTCTTC	CASSLLRLNNEQFF
TRBV7-9	.	TRBJ1-2	.	TGTGCCAGCAGTTCCCCCGGAAGAGGCTATGGCTACACCTTC	CASSSPGRGYGYTF
TRBV5-4	.	TRBJ1-1	.	TGTGCCAGCAGCGGACTGACAGGGAACACTGAAGCTTTCTTT	CASSGLTGNTEAFF
TRBV2	.	TRBJ1-4	.	TGTGCCAGCCAACTGGGGCAGGGAAACGAAAAACTGTTTTTT	CASQLGQGNEKLFF
TRBV27	.	TRBJ2-1	.	TGTGCCAGCAGACATCAGGGGTACAATGAGCAGTTCTTC	CASRHQGYNEQFF
TRBV7-2	.	TRBJ2-2	.	TGTGCCAGCAGCTTTGTGAGGGCCCCAGCTTACACCGGGGAGCTGTTTTTT	CASSFVRAPAYTGELFF
TRBV3-1/TRBV3-2	.	TRBJ2-3	TRBD2	TGTGCCAGCAGCCAAGAGTCTGCTAGCGGGGGGGCCCGGGATACGCAGTATTTT	CASSQESASGGARDTQYF
TRBV30	.	TRBJ1-4	.	TGTGCCTGGAGTCAAGCGGGGGGACCAAGAGGAAAACTGTTTTTT	CAWSQAGGPRGKLFF
TRBV30	.	TRBJ1-1	TRBD1	TGTGCCTGGGATCCGGGACAGGAACACTTT	CAWDPGQEHF
TRBV5-5	.	TRBJ2-1	TRBD1	TGTGCCAGCAGCTCGCAGGGGGTCAATGAGCAGTTCTTC	CASSSQGVNEQFF
TRBV3-1/TRBV3-2	.	TRBJ2-2	TRBD2	TGTGCCAGCAGCCAACTAGCGGGGAACACCGGGGAGCTGTTTTTT	CASSQLAGNTGELFF
TRBV10-3	once	TRBJ2-5	TRBD1	TGTGCCATCAGTCAGGGGGCTAGGGAGACCCAGTACTTC	CAISQGARETQYF
TRBV27	.	TRBJ1-2	TRBD1	TGTGCCAGCAGTCTGGGACAGGGCCGGGGCTACACCTTC	CASSLGQGRGYTF
TRBV6-6	.	TRBJ1-1	TRBD1	TGTGCCAGCAGACGACAGGGTACAAACACTGAAGCTTTCTTT	CASRRQGTNTEAFF